This T cell receptor (beta chain) appears in the sequencing data of a study of post-analysis software for immune sequencing data. Study-wide findings and caveats: Strong co-clustering by F measure linked samples that shared a preparation batch. Significantly lower normalized Chao1 diversity was seen in multiple sclerosis patients than in controls. Four to six TRBV segments were more frequent in patients than controls; TRBV5-6, TRBV5-1 and TRBV20-1 belonged to this group.

Unique molecular identifiers tagged the TCR beta cDNA libraries. Input populations of roughly 1 to 11 million T cells gave rise to around 480,000 cDNA molecules. TCRdb recomputed calls from the PCR reads with MiXCR, one row per CDR3 protein. Among roughly 570,000 distinct CDR3 sequences listed, 30% to 40% were seen once. Trimming at V came to 6 bases and at J to 6 bases, leaving 9 bases not matched to a gene. Germline CDR1 and CDR2: MNHNY and SVGAGI (reference sequence). The CDR3 runs 15 residues. Turning to this clonotype: The antigen is unknown.

This sequence was found in a girl aged 2 to 17 with multiple sclerosis. The chain is built from TRBV6-6 and TRBJ1-5; 9 bases line up with TRBD1. Sequences were obtained from blood. Here the CDR3 reads CASRPGTGNLQPQHF. CDR3 nucleotide sequence: TGTGCCAGCAGACCCGGGACAGGGAATCTTCAGCCCCAGCATTTT.